The present entry profiles one T cell receptor beta chain with its context. Its specific antigen is unknown. Per-base qualities were not stored, and no clone one base away is much larger. This record comes from a study of OX40 agonist ivuxolimab in advanced cancers. About the study as a whole: Ivuxolimab, which targeted the costimulatory receptor OX40 (CD134), was an agonistic, fully human IgG2 monoclonal antibody. Three dose-escalation patients achieved partial responses, one with hepatocellular carcinoma and two with cutaneous melanoma. In the dose-escalation cohort, 70% to 85% of patients were male, and the mean age was approximately 60 years, with a range of about 20 to 90. Intravenous ivuxolimab was administered to patients every 2 weeks at six dose levels: 0.01, 0.1, 0.3, 1.5, 3 and 10 mg/kg. The paper reports the monotherapy dose-escalation portion (N = 52 patients) of the phase I ivuxolimab trial. Of the approximately 50 patients in dose escalation, about 20 had hepatocellular carcinoma, about 15 had melanoma, 9 had renal cell carcinoma and 9 had head and neck cancer. Peripheral TCRbeta sequencing aimed to test whether ivuxolimab altered TCR sequence diversity and caused clonal T-cell expansion. Patients were allowed to have had prior anti-PD-1, anti-PD-L1 or anti-CTLA-4 therapy, and less than 45% of the dose-escalation patients had previously received checkpoint inhibitors.

The full study reports these points: At doses of 0.1 to 3.0 mg/kg, clonal expansion of both CD4+ and CD8+ T cells in blood was seen between baseline and week 6. In partial responders in the 0.1-3.0 mg/kg groups, normalized peripheral clonal expansion was found to be among the lowest, especially among CD8+ T cells. Antigen specificity was not determined for the clonally expanded peripheral T cells. On average, CD8+ T cells showed more expanded clones than CD4+ T cells after ivuxolimab. Low levels of normalized T-cell clonal expansion were also seen in some patients who did not respond.

Genomic DNA was extracted from sorted cells for sequencing of the TCRbeta CDR3 region. The immunoSEQ Assay was used to sequence the TCRbeta CDR3 regions. TCRdb's version of the immuneACCESS table is confined to in-frame rearrangements and falls short of the full clone set. An unresolved V gene accounts for under half of the shortfall where checked; the remainder is of unknown origin. Here the sample has about 77,000 clones; around 87% occur a single time. The ten biggest clones cover 6.2% of the sample. V is clipped by 2 bases and J by 6 bases, and the sequence between their germline boundaries is 14 bases long. In the germline V gene, CDR1 corresponds to SNHLY and CDR2 to FYNNEI. CDR3 length: 15 amino acids, cysteine to phenylalanine. Just CDR3 DNA is preserved here, 45 bases in frame from base 1. The trial excluded patients who had a history of autoimmune disease or who were on systemic immunosuppression. Peripheral blood for TCR sequencing was drawn from every dose cohort at baseline, at cycle 4 day 1 and at cycle 7 day 1. The samples were drawn from a first-in-human, open-label, multicenter phase I dose-escalation trial of ivuxolimab. The trial enrolled adults with locally advanced or metastatic head and neck squamous cell, hepatocellular, melanoma or renal cell carcinoma. Before TCR sequencing, CD4+ T cells and CD8+ T cells were sorted from peripheral blood as separate populations.

This specimen was CD4+ or CD8+ T cells sorted from blood, taken in a trial of the OX40 agonist ivuxolimab. The rearrangement combines TRBV2 with TRBJ2-1; there is no confident call for the D gene. The sequence derives from an adult with an advanced solid tumor such as melanoma, head and neck, liver or kidney cancer. The CDR3 region has the sequence CASSEYGRVGNEQFF. Read as DNA, the sequence is TGTGCCAGCAGTGAATACGGAAGAGTGGGCAATGAGCAGTTCTTC.